This is a list of T cell receptor beta chains from one sample in a study of OX40 agonist ivuxolimab in advanced cancers. Sequencing was performed with immunoSEQ multiplex PCR; in TCRdb, only in-frame clones are kept and a portion is missing. Of about 66,000 clones listed, 77% are singletons. The material sequenced was CD4+ or CD8+ T cells sorted from blood, taken in a trial of the OX40 agonist ivuxolimab. These receptors were collected from an adult with an advanced solid tumor such as melanoma, head and neck, liver or kidney cancer. The CDR3 runs from the conserved cysteine through the conserved F or W. The D gene is left open where the match is weak. Clone size is not always given. Where it is, it says once, few, many or a class for expanded clones.

v_gene: TRBV19; d_gene: TRBD2; abundance: once; j_gene: TRBJ2-1; CDR3nt: TGTGCCAGTAGTATAGACCAGCGGGGCACCTACAATGAGCAGTTCTTC; CDR3aa: CASSIDQRGTYNEQFF
v_gene: TRBV9; d_gene: NA; abundance: NA; j_gene: TRBJ2-3; CDR3nt: TGTGCCAGCAGCGTAGACACTGCGGCTACGCAGTATTTT; CDR3aa: CASSVDTAATQYF
v_gene: TRBV5-8; d_gene: NA; abundance: NA; j_gene: TRBJ2-1; CDR3nt: TGTGCCAGCAGCTTTGCCGGGGAGCCTTACAATGAGCAGTTCTTC; CDR3aa: CASSFAGEPYNEQFF
v_gene: TRBV7-2; d_gene: NA; abundance: NA; j_gene: TRBJ1-4; CDR3nt: TGTGCCAGCAGCTCCGGGACCCCTGGGGAAAAACTGTTTTTT; CDR3aa: CASSSGTPGEKLFF
v_gene: TRBV19; d_gene: TRBD2; abundance: NA; j_gene: TRBJ2-7; CDR3nt: TGTGCCAGTAGTATCGCCGGACTAGCGGTTTACGAGCAGTACTTC; CDR3aa: CASSIAGLAVYEQYF
v_gene: TRBV2; d_gene: TRBD2; abundance: NA; j_gene: TRBJ2-3; CDR3nt: TGTGCCAGCAGCTTGGGGACTAGTACAGATACGCAGTATTTT; CDR3aa: CASSLGTSTDTQYF
v_gene: TRBV11-2; d_gene: TRBD2; abundance: NA; j_gene: TRBJ2-3; CDR3nt: TGTGCCAGCAGCCGGACTAGCGGGTTCACAGATACGCAGTATTTT; CDR3aa: CASSRTSGFTDTQYF
v_gene: TRBV28; d_gene: NA; abundance: NA; j_gene: TRBJ2-3; CDR3nt: TGTGCCAGCATCCCCCCGGCAGGTAGCACAGATACGCAGTATTTT; CDR3aa: CASIPPAGSTDTQYF
v_gene: TRBV9; d_gene: NA; abundance: NA; j_gene: TRBJ2-4; CDR3nt: TGTGCCAGCAGCGTAGCTACGGGGGTTCAGAACATTCAGTACTTC; CDR3aa: CASSVATGVQNIQYF
v_gene: TRBV19; d_gene: NA; abundance: NA; j_gene: TRBJ1-5; CDR3nt: TGTGCCAGTAGTATGGGGGTCCGGGGCCCCCAGCATTTT; CDR3aa: CASSMGVRGPQHF
v_gene: TRBV11-2; d_gene: NA; abundance: NA; j_gene: TRBJ2-1; CDR3nt: TGTGCCAGCAGCATGGACAGCCTCAATGAGCAGTTCTTC; CDR3aa: CASSMDSLNEQFF
v_gene: TRBV2; d_gene: TRBD1; abundance: NA; j_gene: TRBJ1-1; CDR3nt: TGTGCCAGCAGTCAGGACAGGGGGAAACCTGAAGCTTTCTTT; CDR3aa: CASSQDRGKPEAFF
v_gene: TRBV5-4; d_gene: NA; abundance: once; j_gene: TRBJ2-1; CDR3nt: TGTGCCAGCAGCTTGATCGGGGTCGGGCAGTTCTTC; CDR3aa: CASSLIGVGQFF
v_gene: TRBV19; d_gene: NA; abundance: once; j_gene: TRBJ1-4; CDR3nt: TGTGCCAGTAGTATTTTCCCAGACCGCACAACTAATGAAAAACTGTTTTTT; CDR3aa: CASSIFPDRTTNEKLFF
v_gene: TRBV5-1; d_gene: NA; abundance: NA; j_gene: TRBJ2-2; CDR3nt: TGCGCCAGCCACTGGTCGGCAGGGAACACCGGGGAGCTGTTTTTT; CDR3aa: CASHWSAGNTGELFF
v_gene: TRBV6-5; d_gene: NA; abundance: NA; j_gene: TRBJ1-1; CDR3nt: TGTGCCAGCAGTTACACCCCGAACACTGAAGCTTTCTTT; CDR3aa: CASSYTPNTEAFF
v_gene: TRBV18; d_gene: NA; abundance: NA; j_gene: TRBJ2-5; CDR3nt: TGTGCCAGCTCACCACCGTCAGAAGAGACCCAGTACTTC; CDR3aa: CASSPPSEETQYF
v_gene: TRBV11-2; d_gene: NA; abundance: NA; j_gene: TRBJ2-5; CDR3nt: TGTGCCAGCAGCTTAGGTTCCGGGGAGACCCAGTACTTC; CDR3aa: CASSLGSGETQYF
v_gene: TRBV2; d_gene: NA; abundance: NA; j_gene: TRBJ1-2; CDR3nt: TGTGCCAGCAGTGCATCTGGCTATGGCTACACCTTC; CDR3aa: CASSASGYGYTF
v_gene: TRBV28; d_gene: NA; abundance: NA; j_gene: TRBJ2-2; CDR3nt: TGTGCCAGCAGCCCCGAGCGCACCGGGGAGCTGTTTTTT; CDR3aa: CASSPERTGELFF
v_gene: TRBV4-1; d_gene: TRBD1; abundance: NA; j_gene: TRBJ2-7; CDR3nt: TGCGCCAGCAGCCAGACTACCGGGACAGGAGCCTCCTACGAGCAGTACTTC; CDR3aa: CASSQTTGTGASYEQYF
v_gene: TRBV12-5; d_gene: NA; abundance: NA; j_gene: TRBJ1-1; CDR3nt: TGTGCTAGTGGCCTAGACATACTGGGACCGTCCCCGGATGCTTTCTTT; CDR3aa: CASGLDILGPSPDAFF
v_gene: TRBV2; d_gene: NA; abundance: once; j_gene: TRBJ2-7; CDR3nt: TGTGCCAGCAGTGAAAGTTCCTACGAGCAGTACTTC; CDR3aa: CASSESSYEQYF
v_gene: TRBV11-1; d_gene: NA; abundance: few; j_gene: TRBJ2-1; CDR3nt: TGTGCCAGCAGCTTTAGTAGGGGCGACAATGAGCAGTTCTTC; CDR3aa: CASSFSRGDNEQFF
v_gene: TRBV7-9; d_gene: NA; abundance: few; j_gene: TRBJ1-2; CDR3nt: TGTGCCAGCAGCTTCGGGCAGAATGGCTACACCTTC; CDR3aa: CASSFGQNGYTF
v_gene: TRBV10-3; d_gene: TRBD2; abundance: few; j_gene: TRBJ2-5; CDR3nt: TGTGCCATCAGTCGTCTGCGACTAGCACAAGAGACCCAGTACTTC; CDR3aa: CAISRLRLAQETQYF
v_gene: TRBV6-5; d_gene: NA; abundance: NA; j_gene: TRBJ2-7; CDR3nt: TGTGCCAGCAGTTACTCCAGCGGCAGATCCTACGAGCAGTACTTC; CDR3aa: CASSYSSGRSYEQYF
v_gene: TRBV5-6; d_gene: NA; abundance: once; j_gene: TRBJ2-5; CDR3nt: TGTGCCAGCAGCTTGCGGGACTTAGAGACCCAGTACTTC; CDR3aa: CASSLRDLETQYF
v_gene: TRBV19; d_gene: NA; abundance: NA; j_gene: TRBJ1-2; CDR3nt: TGTGCCAGTACATTGGGCCGCGGGACCGCGCGTAACTATGGCTACACCTTC; CDR3aa: CASTLGRGTARNYGYTF